This T cell receptor beta chain comes out of a study of control samples from healthy donors and cancer patients. This clone has a single count. The method was immunoSEQ multiplex PCR; TCRdb's version includes in-frame clones alone and lacks a portion of them. Of around 160,000 clones listed, roughly 93% are singletons. This CDR3 has 19 amino acids. Germline loops: CDR1 LGHNA, CDR2 YNFKEQ. V lost 4 bases and J lost 1, with 24 bases in between. The sequence derives from a man aged 18 to 29 in good health. The genes are TRBV4-2 and TRBJ2-3; TRBD1 might be the D (7 bases). Sequenced input: blood. CDR3 residues: CASSPYQGGAVLGTDTQYF. As DNA, the CDR3 is TGTGCCAGCAGCCCTTACCAGGGGGGTGCGGTTCTTGGCACAGATACGCAGTATTTT.